The source of this T cell receptor beta chain is a study of early T cells in non-severe SARS-CoV-2 infection. For the study at large: Chains were not paired, and sequencing was done on bulk RNA from unsorted whole blood.

Many counts were recorded for this clonotype. TCRdb independently ran MiXCR on the 5' RACE reads; one entry per CDR3 protein. The table has 85,000 to 100,000 distinct CDR3 sequences, about 11% seen once; the top ten hold 4.5% to 5.5%. The CDR3 spans 15 residues. Trimming took off 6 bases at V and 0 bases at J, with 9 bases between the two ends. The germline CDR1 and CDR2 sequences are SGHTA and FQGTGA. The rearrangement joins TRBV7-3 to TRBJ2-6; D gene ambiguous. Sequenced material: whole blood. This receptor was taken from an adult who was a healthcare worker with PCR-confirmed SARS-CoV-2 infection or an uninfected control (not recorded which). In DNA, the CDR3 is TGTGCCAGCAGTAGGATTTCCTCTGGGGCCAACGTCCTGACTTTC. This sequence encodes CASSRISSGANVLTF. Looking up the rest from reference TRBV7-3 and TRBJ2-6 gives the full variable domain: GAGVSQTPSNKVTEKGKYVELRCDPISGHTALYWYRQSLGQGPEFLIYFQGTGAADDSGLPNDRFFAVRPEGSVSTLKIQRTERGDSAVYLCASSRISSGANVLTFGAGSRLTVL.